This T cell receptor beta chain originates from a study of beta chain features in type 1 diabetes. Study summary: Across all samples, roughly 98,000,000 sorted cells were examined. Broader study findings: The naive, central memory and Treg TCRB repertoires showed an apparent similarity that was greater among patients than among healthy donors.

Cells sorted by CD45RO/CCR7/CD25/CD127/CD95/CD27 comprised CD4+ naive, central memory, regulatory and stem cell-like memory cells. For this clone: Its antigen remains unidentified.

Germline V gene sequence: CDR1 SGHDT, CDR2 YYEEEE. Trimming pared 4 bases from V and 0 bases from J, leaving 11 bases between. This CDR3 is 15 amino acids long. The study reverse transcribed the entire isolated RNA, so it sequenced expressed TCRB transcripts. Measured with immunoSEQ multiplex PCR; TCRdb has only the in-frame clones, and not every one. The sample carries 900,000 or so clones, about a sixth recorded once. Sequenced input: naive CD4+ T cells from blood. The origin of this receptor is a woman aged 18-29 years in good health. The gene calls are TRBV5-6 and TRBJ1-5; D gene uncertain. CDR3 in DNA: TGTGCCAGCAGCCTAGGACTGAATAGCAATCAGCCCCAGCATTTT. Amino acids: CASSLGLNSNQPQHF.